These T cell receptor beta chains were read from a single sample in a study of T cell responses to AZD1222 COVID-19 vaccine. Libraries were prepared by immunoSEQ multiplex PCR; TCRdb keeps only in-frame clonotypes and omits some of them. The sample lists around 80,000 clones; roughly 90% were seen once. The sample here was peripheral blood, taken on day 0 of AZD1222 vaccination. These receptors were collected from an adult in good health. Each CDR3 is given with its conserved first and last residue. The D gene is left open where the match is weak.

J	V	length	D	CDR3
TRBJ1-4	TRBV5-8	14	.	CASSLVGPGEKLFF
TRBJ1-1	TRBV6-1	15	TRBD1	CASSLRPGQGAGAFF
TRBJ2-3	TRBV7-2	14	.	CASSLARGADTQYF
TRBJ2-6	TRBV7-9	16	.	CASSPAGSFGANVLTF
TRBJ1-4	TRBV2	14	.	CASMKDSTNEKLFF
TRBJ2-1	TRBV6-5	15	.	CASSRPWGGKNEQFF
TRBJ2-1	TRBV28	16	TRBD1	CASSLPAGQEYNEQFF
TRBJ1-4	TRBV7-2	16	.	CASSSFTGLTNEKLFF
TRBJ2-4	TRBV29-1	14	TRBD1	CSVEAGTGMNIQYF
TRBJ2-2	TRBV30	18	TRBD2	CAGKGLAGGSWSTGELFF
TRBJ2-3	TRBV28	17	.	CASSPPGGALRTDTQYF
TRBJ2-2	TRBV2	14	.	CASSGGLHTGELFF
TRBJ1-4	TRBV2	15	.	CASSELGSNNEKLFF
TRBJ1-4	TRBV24-1	16	TRBD1	CATSESTGGSNEKLFF
TRBJ1-6	TRBV5-1	14	.	CASSLDSYNSPLHF
TRBJ1-3	TRBV15	17	.	CATSRDRSGPSGNTIYF
TRBJ1-3	TRBV5-3	19	TRBD1	CARSVDRGHPPGSGNTIYF
TRBJ1-1	TRBV7-6	15	.	CASSLRQISNTEAFF
TRBJ2-2	TRBV21-1	20	.	CASNPPGTHFKTKNTGELFF
TRBJ2-2	TRBV19	16	TRBD2	CASTRTSGGYNGELFF
TRBJ1-1	TRBV10-3	15	.	CAISERGLADTEAFF
TRBJ1-5	TRBV2	13	.	CASIRDPNQPQHF
TRBJ2-7	TRBV28	13	.	CASSPPRAYEQYF
TRBJ1-5	TRBV5-5	15	.	CASSLDAGDGQPQHF
TRBJ1-2	TRBV30	12	.	CAWSERSYGYTF
TRBJ1-1	TRBV5-1	13	.	CASSLQGRTEAFF
TRBJ2-1	TRBV7-6	16	TRBD2	CASSPRSSGVHNEQFF
TRBJ2-1	TRBV19	19	TRBD2	CASSIGGLAGLVSYNEQFF
TRBJ2-5	TRBV7-6	12	.	CASSLELEAQYF
TRBJ1-1	TRBV27	13	TRBD1	CASSLWGQGGAFF
TRBJ2-3	TRBV28	13	.	CASGPANIDTQYF
TRBJ2-2	TRBV10-3	11	.	CAILGAGELFF
TRBJ1-6	TRBV6-5	14	TRBD1	CASGWNRGDSPLHF